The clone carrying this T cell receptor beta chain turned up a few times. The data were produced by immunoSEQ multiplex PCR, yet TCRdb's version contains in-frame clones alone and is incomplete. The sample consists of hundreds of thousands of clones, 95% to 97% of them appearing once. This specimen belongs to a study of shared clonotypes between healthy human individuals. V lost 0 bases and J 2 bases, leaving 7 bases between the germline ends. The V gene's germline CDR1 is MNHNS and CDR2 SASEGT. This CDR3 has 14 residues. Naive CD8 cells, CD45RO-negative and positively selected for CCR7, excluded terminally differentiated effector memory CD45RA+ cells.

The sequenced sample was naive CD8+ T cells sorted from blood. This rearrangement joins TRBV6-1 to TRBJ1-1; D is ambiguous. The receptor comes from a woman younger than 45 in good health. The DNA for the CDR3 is TGTGCCAGCAGTGAAGCCCGGGCCAACACTGAAGCTTTCTTT. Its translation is CASSEARANTEAFF.